The 29 T cell receptor beta chains reported below all come from one sample, sequenced in a study of beta chain features in type 1 diabetes. Expressed TCRB transcripts got sequenced, as all isolated RNA was reverse transcribed. Generated by immunoSEQ multiplex PCR, the TCRdb table keeps only in-frame clones and is missing some. The table has 200,000 to 250,000 clones, about a tenth seen once. Sequencing used central memory CD4+ T cells from blood. The receptors come from a man younger than 35 in good health.

The sample holds a few counts of this clone. The gene calls are TRBV5-1 and TRBJ2-5; 7 nucleotides match TRBD2. CDR3 length equals 15 residues. The V segment lost 5 bases and the J segment 1 base; nucleotides outside the gene matches: 8. The germline V gene has CDR1 SGHRS and CDR2 YFSETQ. The CDR3 spells CASRPSGGFQETQYF. Written as DNA, the CDR3 is TGCGCCAGCAGGCCCTCGGGGGGATTCCAAGAGACCCAGTACTTC.

This clone appeared many times. This sequence joins TRBV14 and TRBJ2-5; unclear D gene. Germline lookup yields CDR1 SGHDN and CDR2 FVKESK. Trimming left V 0 bases short and J 5 bases short, with 16 bases between. The CDR3 loop spans 16 amino acids. CDR3 loop: CASSQDRNRNRETQYF. The CDR3 region has the DNA TGTGCCAGCAGCCAAGATCGGAACCGGAATAGGGAGACCCAGTACTTC.

This clone was picked up a small number of times. The rearrangement joins TRBV7-9 to TRBJ2-7; D not certain. V lost 1 base to trimming and J lost 0 bases, with 7 bases between them. This CDR3 is built from 14 residues. The germline gives CDR1 SEHNR, CDR2 FQNEAQ (reference sequence). CDR3 sequence reads: CASSLVQDSYEQYF. The CDR3 DNA is TGTGCCAGCAGCTTAGTGCAGGACTCCTACGAGCAGTACTTC.

This clone was counted only a few times. This rearrangement joins TRBV27 to TRBJ2-1, with 10 bases matching TRBD2. The trim removed 7 bases at V and 5 bases at J, leaving 8 bases unmatched. CDR3 length equals 15 residues. CDR1 and CDR2 (germline): MNHEY, SMNVEV (reference sequence). Here the CDR3 DNA reads TGTGCCAGCATCTCTTGGACTAGCGGAGACAATGAGCAGTTCTTC. This translates into CASISWTSGDNEQFF.

This clone was counted only a few times. CDR3 residues: CASSSTSGRSGTDTQYF. In DNA, the CDR3 is TGTGCCAGCAGCTCAACTAGCGGGAGAAGCGGCACAGATACGCAGTATTTT. This chain links TRBV7-2 with TRBJ2-3; TRBD2 aligns across 11 bases. The CDR3 loop spans 17 amino acids. Trimming at V came to 4 bases and at J to 1 base, leaving 7 bases not matched to a gene. Germline loops: CDR1 SGHTA, CDR2 FQGNSA.

Of note for this clone: Within the sample, other DNA sequences also encode this same CDR3. The chain joins TRBV7-2 to TRBJ2-3; D ambiguous. Germline CDR1 reads SGHTA; CDR2 reads FQGNSA. This CDR3 comprises 15 residues. Trimming removed 2 bases at V and 0 bases at J, with 9 bases between. The CDR3 DNA reads TGTGCCAGCAGCTTAATGATATCTAGCACAGATACGCAGTATTTT. It translates to CASSLMISSTDTQYF.

The chain uses TRBV15 and TRBJ2-5; possibly TRBD2 for D (6 bases). The CDR3 is 14 residues long. The germline V gene has CDR1 LNHNV and CDR2 YYDKDF (reference sequence). V lost 1 base and J 0 bases, leaving 6 bases between the germline ends. The CDR3: CATSRGGNQETQYF. As DNA, the CDR3 is TGTGCCACCAGCAGAGGCGGGAACCAAGAGACCCAGTACTTC.

There are a few counts of this clone. The V gene is TRBV7-3, the J gene TRBJ2-3; 7 bases fit TRBD1. Germline CDR1 is SGHTA and CDR2 is FQGTGA. V lost 5 bases and J lost 6; bases outside the gene matches: 5. The CDR3 spans 13 residues. CDR3 region: CASSPDRVDTQYF. The CDR3 DNA sequence: TGTGCCAGCAGCCCCGACAGGGTCGATACGCAGTATTTT.

With respect to this clone: The germline gene is not matched at one end of the junction; a read error may be the cause. CDR3 bases: TGTGCCAGCAGCTTGGTTATGTTCAATGAGCAGTTCTTC. Translated, it gives CASSLVMFNEQFF. The chain has TRBV5-1 and TRBJ2-1; unclear D gene. Germline V gene sequence: CDR1 SGHRS, CDR2 YFSETQ. The CDR3 covers 13 residues.

The chain couples TRBV2 to TRBJ2-5; possibly TRBD1 for D (5 bases). The CDR3 has 16 residues. V gave up 0 bases and J gave up 1 base, with 12 bases separating them. CDR1 and CDR2 from the germline V gene are SNHLY and FYNNEI. CDR3: CASSEALATAQETQYF. In DNA form, the CDR3 reads TGTGCCAGCAGTGAAGCGCTTGCGACAGCCCAAGAGACCCAGTACTTC.

This clone turned up a few times. The V gene is TRBV5-4, the J gene TRBJ1-2; 7 bases agree with TRBD1. V shed 4 bases, J shed 5 bases, and the junction held 8 bases outside the gene matches. This CDR3 has 14 residues. CDR1 and CDR2 (germline): SGHNT, YYREEE (reference sequence). CDR3 in amino acids: CASSPRDSEYGYTF. The CDR3 DNA reads TGTGCCAGCAGCCCACGGGACAGCGAGTATGGCTACACCTTC. Drawing the rest from reference TRBV5-4 and TRBJ1-2, the complete variable domain is ETGVTQSPTHLIKTRGQQVTLRCSSQSGHNTVSWYQQALGQGPQFIFQYYREEENGRGNFPPRFSGLQFPNYSSELNVNALELDDSALYLCASSPRDSEYGYTFGSGTRLTVV.

This clone was observed a handful of times. The chain employs TRBV19 and TRBJ1-1, with D perhaps matching TRBD1 (6 bases). Germline values: CDR1 LNHDA, CDR2 SQIVND (reference sequence). The CDR3 is 15 amino acids. Trimming stripped 4 bases from V and 0 bases from J, with 12 bases between. CDR3 protein: CASSSGGSLNTEAFF. The CDR3 DNA is TGTGCCAGTAGTAGTGGGGGCAGTCTGAACACTGAAGCTTTCTTT.

As for this clone: A single base separates this from a much larger clone, so it may be a read error. J is TRBJ2-3 and V is TRBV7-2; D ambiguous. Trimming stripped 5 bases from V and 1 base from J, with 7 bases between. The CDR3 is made up of 13 amino acids. Germline-derived CDR1 and CDR2 are SGHTA and FQGNSA. The CDR3 here is CASSPAGTDTQYF. The CDR3 bases are TGTGCCAGCAGCCCCGCGGGCACAGATACGCAGTATTTT.

J is TRBJ2-3 and V is TRBV12-5; 7 bases are shared with TRBD2. CDR3 length: 15 residues. CDR1 and CDR2 (germline): LGHNT, FRNRAP. Losses at the gene ends were 4 bases for V and 7 bases for J; bases not matched to a gene: 11. CDR3 nucleotides: TGTGCTAGTGGTTCACTATTTGGGCGGGAGAATACGCAGTATTTT. It is translated as CASGSLFGRENTQYF.

The V call is TRBV15, the J call TRBJ2-3, with a weak D call TRBD1 (6 bases). The CDR3 totals 16 residues. Germline loops: CDR1 LNHNV, CDR2 YYDKDF (reference sequence). Trimming left V 0 bases short and J 0 bases short, with 10 bases between. The CDR3 spells CATSRDQGFSTDTQYF. CDR3 bases: TGTGCCACCAGCAGAGATCAGGGGTTTAGCACAGATACGCAGTATTTT.

This clone was picked up a small number of times. This rearrangement joins TRBV4-3 to TRBJ2-5; 12 positions agree with TRBD2. Trimming cost V 0 bases and J 4 bases; bases outside gene matches: 3. This CDR3 spans 16 amino acids. The germline CDR1 and CDR2 sequences are LGHNA and YSLEER. The CDR3 protein is CASSQEVLAGGETQYF. Written as DNA, the CDR3 is TGCGCCAGCAGCCAAGAGGTACTAGCGGGAGGAGAGACCCAGTACTTC.

A few counts support this clone. The rearrangement links TRBV25-1 to TRBJ2-1; perhaps TRBD1 as D (6 bases). With 4 bases removed from V and 13 bases from J, the gap between germline ends came to 14 bases. Germline values: CDR1 MGHDK, CDR2 SYGVNS. This CDR3 is built from 12 residues. The CDR3 sequence: CASSVHRDRQFF. The CDR3 coding sequence is TGTGCCAGCAGTGTACACAGGGATCGCCAGTTCTTC.

The rearrangement joins TRBV30 to TRBJ2-2; 13 bases are shared with TRBD2. V lost 0 bases and J lost 3; bases outside the gene matches: 7. CDR1 is GTSNPN and CDR2 is SVGIG in the germline V gene (reference sequence). CDR3 size: 18 residues. The CDR3 sequence: CAWSVGLAGVSYTGELFF. CDR3 nucleotides: TGTGCCTGGAGTGTTGGACTAGCGGGAGTCTCGTACACCGGGGAGCTGTTTTTT.

This clone was counted a few times. The chain recombines TRBV29-1 with TRBJ2-5, with 7 bases lining up with TRBD2. The CDR3 is made up of 12 amino acids. Germline V CDR1 and CDR2: SQVTM, ANQGSEA. The junction had 7 bases not matched to a gene; V was cut back by 7 bases and J by 5 bases. CDR3 in DNA: TGCAGCGGAAAAGCGGGGTGGGAGACCCAGTACTTC. It is translated as CSGKAGWETQYF. The entire variable domain, with the rest obtained from reference TRBV29-1 and TRBJ2-5, is as follows: SAVISQKPSRDICQRGTSLTIQCQVDSQVTMMFWYRQQPGQSLTLIATANQGSEATYESGFVIDKFPISRPNLTFSTLTVSNMSPEDSSIYLCSGKAGWETQYFGPGTRLLVL.

This rearrangement joins TRBV5-1 to TRBJ1-4, with a tentative D call TRBD1 (6 bases). The V gene's germline CDR1 is SGHRS and CDR2 YFSETQ. The V end lost 2 bases, the J end lost 6 bases, and 11 bases lay between the germline ends. The CDR3 has 14 residues. The CDR3 DNA is TGCGCCAGCAGCTTCAGGGGAAGTGATGAAAAACTGTTTTTT. Translating gives CASSFRGSDEKLFF. Looking up the rest from reference TRBV5-1 and TRBJ1-4 gives the full variable domain: KAGVTQTPRYLIKTRGQQVTLSCSPISGHRSVSWYQQTPGQGLQFLFEYFSETQRNKGNFPGRFSGRQFSNSRSEMNVSTLELGDSALYLCASSFRGSDEKLFFGSGTQLSVL.

The chain couples TRBV15 to TRBJ2-7, with 9 bases matching TRBD1. The CDR3 consists of 15 residues. Germline assignment: CDR1 LNHNV and CDR2 YYDKDF (reference sequence). The ends lost 2 bases at V and 3 bases at J; junction bases unmatched: 5. The CDR3 bases are TGTGCCACCAGCAGACTTCCGGGACAGGGCTACGAGCAGTACTTC. It encodes CATSRLPGQGYEQYF. Full variable domain (missing parts from reference TRBV15 and TRBJ2-7): DAMVIQNPRYQVTQFGKPVTLSCSQTLNHNVMYWYQQKSSQAPKLLFHYYDKDFNNEADTPDNFQSRRPNTSFCFLDIRSPGLGDTAMYLCATSRLPGQGYEQYFGPGTRLTVT.

This clone was recorded once. V is TRBV30 and J is TRBJ1-5; no clear D gene. This CDR3 is built from 14 residues. Germline assignment: CDR1 GTSNPN and CDR2 SVGIG (reference sequence). Trimming took 0 bases from V and 5 from J, leaving 11 bases between them. CDR3 DNA sequence: TGTGCCTGGAGTGTACGGGCCCCACATCAGCCCCAGCATTTT. Translation gives CAWSVRAPHQPQHF.

As for this clone: One base away lies a much larger clone, so this may be a sequencing read error. V is TRBV13 and J is TRBJ2-3; TRBD2 aligns across 11 bases. There are 15 residues in the CDR3. Losses at the gene ends were 3 bases for V and 1 base for J; bases not matched to a gene: 0. Per the germline V gene, CDR1 is PRHDT and CDR2 is FYEKMQ (reference sequence). The CDR3 spells CASSLGLAGTDTQYF. The CDR3, as DNA: TGTGCCAGCAGCTTGGGACTAGCGGGCACAGATACGCAGTATTTT.

In its sample, this clone was seen many times. The chain is built from TRBV18 and TRBJ2-6; 7 nucleotides align to TRBD1. This CDR3 is built from 17 residues. V shed 8 bases and J 1 base; nucleotides not matched to a gene: 11. CDR1 is KGHSH, CDR2 LQKENI, per germline. The DNA of the CDR3 is TGTGCCAGCATACCGGGACAGTCTACTTCTGGGGCCAACGTCCTGACTTTC. It specifies CASIPGQSTSGANVLTF.

In its sample, this clone was seen a few times. The CDR3 region is CASSADSGMEKLFF. DNA of the CDR3: TGTGCCAGCAGCGCGGACTCTGGGATGGAAAAACTGTTTTTT. The V gene is TRBV9, the J gene TRBJ1-4; D is unresolved. Germline-derived CDR1 and CDR2 are SGDLS and YYNGEE. This CDR3 has 14 residues. The V end lost 3 bases, the J end lost 8 bases, and 14 bases lay between the germline ends.

This clone was counted a few times. The junction shows a germline mismatch at one end, possibly a read error. The V gene is TRBV10-3, the J gene TRBJ2-6; D remains ambiguous. CDR1 and CDR2 (germline): ENHRY, SYGVKD. The length of the CDR3 is 15 residues. The chain's CDR3 is CASSLRASGANVLTF. The CDR3, as DNA: TGTGCCAGCAGTTTAAGGGCTTCGGGGGCCAACGTCCTGACTTTC.

This clone has a count of ten or more. The chain has TRBV30 and TRBJ1-4; possibly TRBD1 for D (6 bases). The germline V gene encodes CDR1 GTSNPN and CDR2 SVGIG (reference sequence). Trimming left V 4 bases short and J 10 bases short, with 13 bases between. The CDR3 has 12 residues. CDR3 coding DNA: TGTGCCTGGAACAGGGAGGCGGGAAAACTGTTTTTT. Translated, it gives CAWNREAGKLFF.

This clone showed up just a few times. The rearrangement uses TRBV29-1 and TRBJ1-2; weak D call: TRBD1 (6 bases). Trimming left V 7 bases short and J 6 bases short, with 27 bases between. Germline V gene lookup returns CDR1 SQVTM and CDR2 ANQGSEA. This CDR3 contains 16 residues. The CDR3 sequence is CSALAGGSPLTDGYTF. The CDR3, as DNA: TGCAGCGCGCTCGCCGGGGGCAGTCCCTTAACTGATGGCTACACCTTC.

This clone showed up just a few times. The rearrangement uses TRBV18 and TRBJ2-7, with a tentative D call TRBD1 (5 bases). The CDR3 length is 13 residues. Trimming cost V 1 base and J 5 bases, with 9 bases left between them. Per germline, CDR1 KGHSH and CDR2 LQKENI. In DNA, the CDR3 is TGTGCCAGCTCACCACGGACACTCAACGAGCAGTACTTC. Translation: CASSPRTLNEQYF.